Described below is a single T cell receptor (beta chain) sequence and its context. Method: immunoSEQ multiplex PCR; TCRdb's copy keeps in-frame clones and lacks some. Of fewer than 200,000 clones listed, approximately 85% were seen once; the top ten hold approximately 1.3%. The entry originates in a study of blood T cell repertoires in COVID-19. Germline lookup yields CDR1 MGHRA and CDR2 YSYEKL. V was clipped by 1 base and J by 4 bases; unmatched bases: 1. CDR3 length: 14 amino acids. The source material was peripheral blood. The receptor's source is a man in his sixties who had recovered from COVID-19. The J gene is TRBJ2-7, the V gene TRBV4-1, with TRBD2 identical over 10 bases. CDR3 DNA: TGCGCCAGCAGCCAAGTAGCGGGGGGATACGAGCAGTACTTC. Translation: CASSQVAGGYEQYF.